These 10 T cell receptor beta chains originate from one sample sequenced in a study of T cells after posttransplantation cyclophosphamide. Produced via immunoSEQ multiplex PCR; TCRdb's table is partial and in-frame only. The table shows about 47,000 clones, with around 94% occurring only once. Material: PBMCs. The receptors shown here come from a woman aged 50 to 60 in good health and a related stem cell transplant donor.

As to this clone: The junction departs from germline at one end; a sequencing error may be responsible. The chain's CDR3 is CASSLFSTGTTTNEKLFF. The CDR3 DNA reads TGTGCCAGCAGCTTATTTAGTACAGGGACCACAACTAATGAAAAACTGTTTTTT. The rearrangement links TRBV27 to TRBJ1-4, with D possibly TRBD1 on 6 matching bases. The CDR3 spans 18 residues. In germline, CDR1 is MNHEY, CDR2 SMNVEV (reference sequence).

The rearrangement uses TRBV4-2 and TRBJ1-5; D is undetermined. Trimming took 6 bases from V and 2 from J, leaving 8 bases between them. Looked up from germline, CDR1 is LGHNA and CDR2 is YNFKEQ. The CDR3 covers 13 residues. The chain's CDR3 is CASSHSGNQPQHF. The DNA for the CDR3 is TGTGCCAGCAGTCACAGTGGCAATCAGCCCCAGCATTTT.

The chain combines TRBV5-5 with TRBJ2-7; 7 nucleotides match TRBD1. The CDR3 is 12 amino acids. CDR1 is SGHKS, CDR2 YYEKEE, per germline (reference sequence). V trimming: 3 bases; J trimming: 6 bases; junction bases outside the gene matches: 3. Written as DNA, the CDR3 is TGTGCCAGCAGCTCGGACAGGCGCGAGCAGTACTTC. It encodes CASSSDRREQYF.

This sequence joins TRBV5-1 and TRBJ1-2; TRBD1 might be the D (5 bases). CDR3 length equals 14 residues. Germline CDR1 and CDR2: SGHRS and YFSETQ. Trimming shortened V by 0 bases and J by 6 bases, and 12 bases separated the two germline ends. CDR3 region: CASSLDSRGDGYTF. The DNA for the CDR3 is TGCGCCAGCAGCTTGGACAGCCGGGGGGATGGCTACACCTTC.

This chain links TRBV27 with TRBJ2-7; 8 nucleotides agree with TRBD2. The CDR3 is 16 amino acids. The V segment lost 3 bases and the J segment 5 bases; nucleotides outside the gene matches: 12. Per the germline V gene, CDR1 is MNHEY and CDR2 is SMNVEV (reference sequence). The CDR3 DNA reads TGTGCCAGCAGTTTTCAGCGGGAGAGCCTAACCCACGAGCAGTACTTC. This sequence encodes CASSFQRESLTHEQYF.

Concerning this clone: An end of the junction does not agree with germline; a read error may underlie this. The rearrangement uses TRBV2 and TRBJ2-4; 8 positions match TRBD2. The CDR3 is made up of 11 amino acids. Germline values: CDR1 SNHLY, CDR2 FYNNEI. The CDR3 DNA is TGTGCCAGCAGTCTAGCGGGTCCACGAAACTTC. Translation: CASSLAGPRNF.

The rearrangement uses TRBV5-1 and TRBJ2-1; 15 bases match TRBD2. Unmatched junction bases numbered 13, after V lost 5 bases and J lost 4 bases. The CDR3 contains 19 residues. Germline V gene data show CDR1 as SGHRS and CDR2 as YFSETQ. CDR3 region: CASSSGGLAGGRLYNEQFF. The CDR3 region has the DNA TGCGCCAGCAGTTCTGGGGGACTAGCGGGGGGCAGGCTATACAATGAGCAGTTCTTC.

This clone was picked up one time. The gene calls are TRBV19 and TRBJ2-7; 9 bases match TRBD1. The CDR3 consists of 17 residues. Trimming removed 1 base from V and 2 bases from J; junction bases left unmatched: 9. The V gene's germline CDR1 is LNHDA and CDR2 SQIVND (reference sequence). The CDR3 DNA reads TGTGCCAGTAGTATAGGGACAGGGGATCTTAAGGCCTACGAGCAGTACTTC. Residues: CASSIGTGDLKAYEQYF.

The genes are TRBV7-2 and TRBJ2-1, with TRBD2 matching over 7 bases. Germline-derived CDR1 and CDR2 are SGHTA and FQGNSA. This CDR3 is built from 15 residues. The trim removed 0 bases at V and 5 bases at J, leaving 4 bases unmatched. The CDR3 spells CASSLAGLHNNEQFF. The DNA of the CDR3 is TGTGCCAGCAGCTTAGCGGGACTACATAACAATGAGCAGTTCTTC.

The gene calls are TRBV28 and TRBJ1-4; D is possibly TRBD1 (5 bases). Trimming took 3 bases from V and 7 from J, leaving 15 bases between them. The germline CDR1 and CDR2 sequences are MDHEN and SYDVKM. The CDR3 runs to 15 residues. CDR3 nucleotides: TGTGCCAGCAGTTTGGGGCCCCTTGCCCGTGAAAAACTGTTTTTT. It yields the protein CASSLGPLAREKLFF.